This T cell receptor (beta chain) was recorded in a study of T cell changes during pregnancy in multiple sclerosis. This table comes from immunoSEQ multiplex PCR, and its TCRdb copy is limited to in-frame clones, with some not included. Found here are about 64,000 clones, 90% to 97% of them singletons; the top ten hold around 2.5%. Trimming shortened V by 2 bases and J by 2 bases, and 13 bases separated the two germline ends. Germline-derived CDR1 and CDR2 are MDHEN and SYDVKM. CDR3 size: 15 residues. The chain combines TRBV28 with TRBJ2-7, with a tentative D call TRBD2 (5 bases). The TCR originated in a female donor with multiple sclerosis, enrolled in a pregnancy study. Specimen: CD8+ T cells from peripheral blood mononuclear cells, collected after pregnancy. In nucleotides, the CDR3 is TGTGCCAGCAGTTTAATCGGAGGAGAAGCCTACGAGCAGTACTTC. Protein sequence: CASSLIGGEAYEQYF.